This T cell receptor (beta chain) originates from a study of early T cells in non-severe SARS-CoV-2 infection. The CDR3 runs 14 residues. Germline-derived CDR1 and CDR2 are SGHAT and FQNNGV. Trimming at V came to 1 base and at J to 6 bases, leaving 6 bases not matched to a gene. TCRdb re-called the 5' RACE reads with MiXCR, one entry per CDR3 protein. The table has tens of thousands of distinct CDR3 sequences, around 12% seen once; the top ten hold roughly 2.5%. The sequences come from whole blood, collected at baseline. This sequence originates from an adult who was a healthcare worker with PCR-confirmed SARS-CoV-2 infection or an uninfected control (not recorded which). The chain employs TRBV11-2 and TRBJ2-7, with 7 bases that match TRBD2. The CDR3 DNA sequence: TGTGCCAGCAGCTTAGCCACCGGGGGGTCCGAGCAGTACTTC. Translated: CASSLATGGSEQYF.